This record looks at one T cell receptor (beta chain) sequence and its context. Under the authors' procedure: Reference gene primer amplification in the assay estimated nucleated cell counts. Method: immunoSEQ multiplex PCR; TCRdb's copy keeps in-frame clones and lacks some. That table gives V, J and clone size, and the DNA gave D and trimming. This sample carries 90,000 to 100,000 clones, around nine tenths of them seen once, and the ten largest clones take 5.1%. The data belong to a study of blood T cell repertoires in COVID-19. Looking at the study overall: Whether acute or convalescent, the COVID-19 samples came from the United States, Italy and Spain. PBMCs, B-cell-depleted T cells, or T cells were the source of the cDNA or gDNA that made up the material.

Germline loops: CDR1 MRHNA, CDR2 SNTAGT. V shed 5 bases and J 3 bases; nucleotides not matched to a gene: 3. There are 14 residues in the CDR3. The V call is TRBV6-4, the J call TRBJ2-3; 9 nucleotides line up with TRBD2. The sample taken for sequencing was peripheral blood. The TCR originated in a man aged 50 or older with acute or convalescent COVID-19. The CDR3 sequence is CASSLAGATDTQYF. DNA of the CDR3: TGTGCCAGCAGTTTAGCGGGAGCAACAGATACGCAGTATTTT.